These 26 T cell receptor beta chains share one sample of origin, sequenced in a study of blood T cell repertoires in COVID-19. Some clones are missing from TCRdb's copy, which holds only in-frame ones; the method was immunoSEQ multiplex PCR. Of 130,000 or so clones detected, roughly three quarters appear once; the ten largest clones hold about a fifth. The sample was peripheral blood. The receptors were sampled from a man older than 75 with acute or convalescent COVID-19.

About this clone itself: One end of the junction fails to match germline, which may point to a read error. As DNA, the CDR3 is TGTACCAGCAGCTCCGGGACTAGCTGGGTCCGGCAGTTCTTC. This translates into CTSSSGTSWVRQFF. The chain recombines TRBV11-2 with TRBJ2-1; TRBD2 agrees at 9 bases. CDR3 size: 14 residues. Per germline, CDR1 SGHAT and CDR2 FQNNGV.

This chain uses TRBV6-5 with TRBJ1-1; 9 nucleotides agree with TRBD1. The V and J ends lost 2 bases and 6 bases, in that order; junction bases with no gene match: 7. This CDR3 comprises 15 residues. The germline gives CDR1 MNHEY, CDR2 SVGAGI. CDR3 loop: CASSYRTGVWSEAFF. The CDR3, as DNA: TGTGCCAGCAGTTACCGGACAGGGGTATGGTCTGAAGCTTTCTTT.

The rearrangement uses TRBV19 and TRBJ2-5, with 10 bases fitting TRBD2. Per germline, CDR1 LNHDA and CDR2 SQIVND (reference sequence). This CDR3 region has 15 residues. The J segment lost 4 bases and the V segment lost 1 base, leaving 3 bases of the junction unmatched. Written as DNA, the CDR3 is TGTGCCAGTAGTATAGTAGCGGGGGGTTCAGAGACCCAGTACTTC. Translated, it gives CASSIVAGGSETQYF. The whole variable domain, filled in from reference TRBV19 and TRBJ2-5, reads DGGITQSPKYLFRKEGQNVTLSCEQNLNHDAMYWYRQDPGQGLRLIYYSQIVNDFQKGDIAEGYSVSREKKESFPLTVTSAQKNPTAFYLCASSIVAGGSETQYFGPGTRLLVL.

The CDR3: CASSSRQFTDTQYF. As DNA, the CDR3 is TGTGCCAGCAGTTCCAGACAGTTCACAGATACGCAGTATTTT. The V and J genes are TRBV25-1 and TRBJ2-3; a possible D gene is TRBD1 (5 bases). This CDR3 spans 14 amino acids. Germline V gene lookup returns CDR1 MGHDK and CDR2 SYGVNS. V lost 5 bases, J lost 2 bases, and 11 bases lay in between.

The rearrangement joins TRBV11-2 to TRBJ1-5; D gene unclear. The CDR3 has 13 amino acids. In germline, CDR1 is SGHAT, CDR2 FQNNGV. Trimming removed 4 bases at V and 2 bases at J, with 6 bases between. Here the CDR3 DNA reads TGTGCCAGCAGCTCGAGAGGCAATCAGCCCCAGCATTTT. As protein: CASSSRGNQPQHF.

CDR3 residues: CASSQTGTDNSPLHF. CDR3 nucleotides: TGCGCCAGCAGCCAAACCGGGACAGATAATTCACCCCTCCACTTT. V usage is TRBV4-1 and J usage is TRBJ1-6; 7 bases map to TRBD1. The ends lost 2 bases at V and 5 bases at J; junction bases unmatched: 3. From germline, CDR1 is MGHRA and CDR2 YSYEKL. The CDR3 runs to 15 residues.

A few counts support this clone. The chain recombines TRBV20-1 with TRBJ2-5, with D perhaps TRBD1 (5 bases). CDR3 length: 11 residues. Germline V gene sequence: CDR1 DFQATT, CDR2 SNEGSKA (reference sequence). CDR3 sequence reads: CRPQGYETQYF. The CDR3 nucleotides are TGCAGGCCGCAGGGATACGAGACCCAGTACTTC.

This chain links TRBV18 with TRBJ2-3; possibly TRBD1 for D (5 bases). Germline CDR1 reads KGHSH; CDR2 reads LQKENI. The CDR3 is 15 residues long. Trimming shortened V by 4 bases and J by 0 bases, and 11 bases separated the two germline ends. This chain's CDR3 is CASSLETASTDTQYF. The DNA for the CDR3 is TGTGCCAGCTCACTCGAGACAGCCAGCACAGATACGCAGTATTTT.

A note on this clone: Other DNA sequences from this sample encode an identical CDR3 as well. The CDR3 sequence is CASRKQGNTEAFF. DNA for the CDR3: TGTGCCAGCAGAAAACAGGGGAACACTGAAGCTTTCTTT. V is TRBV28 and J is TRBJ1-1; D possibly corresponds to TRBD1 (6 bases). V dropped 6 bases and J dropped 1 base, with 9 bases sitting between them. Germline loops: CDR1 MDHEN, CDR2 SYDVKM. This CDR3 contains 13 residues.

V usage is TRBV20-1 and J usage is TRBJ2-5; D is uncertain. The CDR3 contains 11 residues. V gave up 5 bases and J gave up 7 bases, with 11 bases separating them. The germline V gene encodes CDR1 DFQATT and CDR2 SNEGSKA (reference sequence). CDR3 nucleotides: TGCAGTGCTCCACTTAGAGGGACCCAGTACTTC. This sequence encodes CSAPLRGTQYF.

This clone was counted once. The rearrangement links TRBV10-3 to TRBJ2-3; 13 nucleotides align to TRBD2. After removal of 3 bases from V and 4 bases from J, the junction contained 7 bases not matched to a gene. Germline-derived CDR1 and CDR2 are ENHRY and SYGVKD. This CDR3 has 17 residues. As DNA, the CDR3 is TGTGCCATCAGTGACTCTCGGACTAGCGGGGGCGCAGATACGCAGTATTTT. This gives the protein CAISDSRTSGGADTQYF.

This chain uses TRBV6-2 or TRBV6-3 with TRBJ2-2; 10 nucleotides align to TRBD2. The V gene's germline CDR1 is MNHEY and CDR2 SVGEGT. The CDR3 has 17 residues. Trimming took 2 bases from V and 4 from J; bases not matched to a gene: 7. Here the CDR3 DNA reads TGTGCCAGCAGTTACCTATCCAGCGGGGGGGCCACCGGGGAGCTGTTTTTT. The encoded protein is CASSYLSSGGATGELFF.

This clone occurred a few times. This chain connects TRBV9 to TRBJ1-2; possible D gene TRBD1, 5 bases. Germline V lookup: CDR1 SGDLS, CDR2 YYNGEE. V was trimmed by 7 bases and J by 0 bases, leaving 16 bases between them. This CDR3 is built from 15 residues. CDR3: CASPRGSTANYGYTF. CDR3 sequence (DNA): TGTGCCAGCCCAAGGGGATCCACAGCTAACTATGGCTACACCTTC.

This sequence joins TRBV19 and TRBJ2-1, with TRBD2 matching over 7 bases. The germline V gene encodes CDR1 LNHDA and CDR2 SQIVND (reference sequence). CDR3 length: 15 residues. V lost 1 base to trimming and J lost 0 bases; unmatched junction nucleotides: 0. Written as DNA, the CDR3 is TGTGCCAGTAGTATAGGGACTAGCTCCTACAATGAGCAGTTCTTC. This gives the protein CASSIGTSSYNEQFF.

The V and J genes are TRBV18 and TRBJ1-2, with a possible D match to TRBD1 (5 bases). Germline V CDR1 and CDR2: KGHSH, LQKENI. The CDR3 runs 14 residues. V was cut by 4 bases and J by 8 bases, with 17 bases left in between. The CDR3 bases are TGTGCCAGCTCACGGGGCAGGTTGTTAGAAGGCTACACCTTC. It translates to CASSRGRLLEGYTF.

A remark on this clone: Other nucleotide sequences from this sample produce the same CDR3. CDR3 sequence (DNA): TGTGCCAGCAGTCGGGACAGAGAGAACACTGAAGCTTTCTTT. Its protein is CASSRDRENTEAFF. The chain combines TRBV6-5 with TRBJ1-1, with 7 positions matching TRBD1. The V segment lost 5 bases and the J segment 1 base; nucleotides outside the gene matches: 4. This CDR3 spans 14 amino acids. Germline V gives CDR1 MNHEY, CDR2 SVGAGI.

The chain joins TRBV3-1 (or the pseudogene TRBV3-2) to TRBJ2-7; D might be TRBD2 (7 bases). The germline CDR1 and CDR2 sequences are LGHDT and YNNKEL (reference sequence). The CDR3 runs 14 residues. Trimming pared 6 bases from V and 1 base from J, leaving 13 bases between. The CDR3 DNA reads as TGTGCCAGCAGTCTGGGGGGGCGTTCCTACGAGCAGTACTTC. Translated, it gives CASSLGGRSYEQYF.

The rearrangement joins TRBV27 to TRBJ2-2; 15 bases align to TRBD2. The junction had 9 bases not matched to a gene; V was cut back by 6 bases and J by 4 bases. This CDR3 spans 18 amino acids. Germline assignment: CDR1 MNHEY and CDR2 SMNVEV (reference sequence). CDR3 amino acids: CASSRRGLAGGTTGELFF. CDR3 bases: TGTGCCAGCAGCCGCCGGGGACTAGCGGGGGGAACCACCGGGGAGCTGTTTTTT.

The chain couples TRBV2 to TRBJ2-3, with 10 bases identical to TRBD1. This CDR3 has 15 residues. The J segment lost 3 bases and the V segment lost 4 bases, leaving 4 bases of the junction unmatched. Germline V gene data show CDR1 as SNHLY and CDR2 as FYNNEI. Written as DNA, the CDR3 is TGTGCCAGCAGTGCACCGGGACAGGGGACAGATACGCAGTATTTT. Amino acid sequence: CASSAPGQGTDTQYF.

The chain uses TRBV19 and TRBJ1-4, with D possibly being TRBD1 (6 bases). The CDR3 covers 13 residues. V dropped 6 bases and J dropped 2 bases, with 7 bases sitting between them. Germline V gene sequence: CDR1 LNHDA, CDR2 SQIVND (reference sequence). CDR3: CASRDSTNEKLFF. CDR3 bases: TGTGCCAGTAGGGACAGTACTAATGAAAAACTGTTTTTT.

The V gene is TRBV19, the J gene TRBJ1-2; the D is unclear. V was trimmed by 3 bases and J by 7 bases, leaving 9 bases between them. The CDR3 has 12 residues. Germline V gene lookup returns CDR1 LNHDA and CDR2 SQIVND (reference sequence). The CDR3 DNA reads TGTGCCAGTAGTATTTGGGCAGGTGGCTACACCTTC. This gives the protein CASSIWAGGYTF.

The rearrangement joins TRBV5-4 to TRBJ1-6; TRBD1 might be the D (5 bases). The V gene lost 1 base and the J gene lost 6 bases, with 5 bases spanning the gap. The CDR3 covers 13 residues. The germline V gene has CDR1 SGHNT and CDR2 YYREEE (reference sequence). This CDR3 is CASSLQGNSPLHF. The CDR3 DNA is TGTGCCAGCAGCTTGCAGGGTAATTCACCCCTCCACTTT.

This chain joins TRBV5-1 and TRBJ2-7, with D possibly matching TRBD2 (6 bases). The CDR3 runs 14 residues. V dropped 0 bases and J dropped 3 bases, with 10 bases sitting between them. Germline assignment: CDR1 SGHRS and CDR2 YFSETQ. The CDR3 loop reads CASSLGDSGYEQYF. CDR3 nucleotides: TGCGCCAGCAGCTTGGGGGACTCGGGCTACGAGCAGTACTTC.

The rearrangement links TRBV29-1 to TRBJ2-5; 10 nucleotides line up with TRBD2. Germline lookup yields CDR1 SQVTM and CDR2 ANQGSEA. This CDR3 contains 13 residues. The CDR3 loop reads CSTIAGGFETQYF. CDR3 in DNA: TGCAGTACAATAGCGGGGGGATTTGAGACCCAGTACTTC.

This clone was recorded a few times. This sequence joins TRBV19 and TRBJ1-2, with 10 bases aligning to TRBD1. CDR1 is LNHDA, CDR2 SQIVND, per germline (reference sequence). With 5 bases clipped from V and 4 bases from J, the junction kept 7 bases outside the gene matches. The CDR3 spans 15 residues. Here the CDR3 reads CASSDRDRGGYGYTF. The CDR3 bases are TGTGCCAGTAGTGACCGGGACAGGGGTGGCTATGGCTACACCTTC.

The chain employs TRBV7-9 and TRBJ1-2; 7 bases match TRBD1. Germline V gene lookup returns CDR1 SEHNR and CDR2 FQNEAQ (reference sequence). The CDR3 has 15 residues. Germline trimming cut 5 bases from V and 7 bases from J; bases unmatched to any gene: 13. CDR3 amino acids: CASSTITGDLGGYTF. The CDR3 DNA follows: TGTGCCAGCAGCACCATTACAGGGGATTTGGGTGGCTACACCTTC.